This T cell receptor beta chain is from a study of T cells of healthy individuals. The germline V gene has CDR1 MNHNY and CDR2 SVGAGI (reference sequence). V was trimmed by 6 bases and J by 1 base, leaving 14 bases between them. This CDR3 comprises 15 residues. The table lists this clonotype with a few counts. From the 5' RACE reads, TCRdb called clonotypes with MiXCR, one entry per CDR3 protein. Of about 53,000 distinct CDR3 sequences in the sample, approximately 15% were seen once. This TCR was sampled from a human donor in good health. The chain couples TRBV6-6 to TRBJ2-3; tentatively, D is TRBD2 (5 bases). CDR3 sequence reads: CASRWTGVGTDTQYF. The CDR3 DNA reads TGTGCCAGCAGGTGGACTGGGGTCGGCACAGATACGCAGTATTTT.